The following is a TCR beta chain sequence with its context. The antigen remains undetermined. The sample originates from a study of cytomegalovirus exposure and HLA in healthy donors. General study findings and limits: Reports showed the classifier diagnosing cytomegalovirus status with high specificity and sensitivity. Three CMV-associated chains were confirmed in vitro to be specific for CMV antigens. In a later analysis, several top co-occurrence clusters appeared linked to parvovirus B19, influenza, CMV and Epstein-Barr virus.

The PCR contained 60 Vbeta and 13 Jbeta primers. TCRdb's table, derived via immunoSEQ multiplex PCR, lists solely in-frame clones and lacks some. Here the sample spans over 100,000 clones, roughly 80% being singletons. The sequence derives from a male donor in good health and CMV-seronegative. The sample comprised PBMCs.

As DNA, the CDR3 is TGTGCCAGCAGCTTAGTAGCGGGAGGGATAAATGAGCAGTTCTTC. Protein: CASSLVAGGINEQFF. J is TRBJ2-1 and V is TRBV11-2; 11 nucleotides line up with TRBD2. Germline V gives CDR1 SGHAT, CDR2 FQNNGV. This CDR3 region has 15 residues. V dropped 1 base and J dropped 7; count of bases not matched to a gene: 3.